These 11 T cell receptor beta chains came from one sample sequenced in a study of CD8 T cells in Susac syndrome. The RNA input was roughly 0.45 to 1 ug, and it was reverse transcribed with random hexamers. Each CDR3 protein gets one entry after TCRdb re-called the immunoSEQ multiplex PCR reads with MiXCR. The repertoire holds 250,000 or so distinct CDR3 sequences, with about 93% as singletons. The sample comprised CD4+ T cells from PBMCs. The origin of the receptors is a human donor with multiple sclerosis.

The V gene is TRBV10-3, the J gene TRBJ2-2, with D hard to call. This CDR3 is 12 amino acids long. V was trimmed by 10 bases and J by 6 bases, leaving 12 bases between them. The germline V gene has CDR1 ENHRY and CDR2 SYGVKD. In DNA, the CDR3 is TGTGCCACCGAGTGGGGATCCGGGGAGCTGTTTTTT. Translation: CATEWGSGELFF.

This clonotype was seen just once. This chain's CDR3 is CASSSGATYQETQYF. CDR3 in DNA: TGTGCCAGCAGCTCAGGGGCTACCTATCAAGAGACCCAGTACTTC. This sequence joins TRBV5-4 and TRBJ2-5, with D tentatively TRBD1 (6 bases). Germline loops: CDR1 SGHNT, CDR2 YYREEE (reference sequence). This CDR3 region has 15 residues. The V and J ends lost 3 bases and 2 bases respectively, with 14 bases between them.

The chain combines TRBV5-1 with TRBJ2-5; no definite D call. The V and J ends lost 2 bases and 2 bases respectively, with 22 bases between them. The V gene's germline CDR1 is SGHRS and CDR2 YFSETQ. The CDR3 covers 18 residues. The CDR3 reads CASSFQGVSRVGQETQYF. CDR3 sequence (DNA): TGCGCCAGCAGCTTCCAAGGCGTCTCTCGGGTTGGGCAAGAGACCCAGTACTTC. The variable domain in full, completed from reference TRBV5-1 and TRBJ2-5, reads KAGVTQTPRYLIKTRGQQVTLSCSPISGHRSVSWYQQTPGQGLQFLFEYFSETQRNKGNFPGRFSGRQFSNSRSEMNVSTLELGDSALYLCASSFQGVSRVGQETQYFGPGTRLLVL.

The CDR3 here is CASSSRPSYNEQFF. The CDR3 DNA reads TGTGCCAGCAGTTCAAGGCCTAGCTACAATGAGCAGTTCTTC. The V call is TRBV12-3 or TRBV12-4, the J call TRBJ2-1; D ambiguous. V gave up 4 bases and J gave up 3 bases, with 10 bases separating them. This CDR3 has 14 residues.

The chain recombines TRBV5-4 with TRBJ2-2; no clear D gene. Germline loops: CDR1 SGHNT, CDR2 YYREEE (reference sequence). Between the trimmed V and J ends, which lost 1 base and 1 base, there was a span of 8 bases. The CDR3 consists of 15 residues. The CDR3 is CASSLKRRNTGELFF. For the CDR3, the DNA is TGTGCCAGCAGCTTGAAGCGCCGGAACACCGGGGAGCTGTTTTTT.

This CDR3 reads CASRGTGSRGQPQHF. The CDR3 DNA is TGTGCCAGCAGGGGGACAGGGAGCCGTGGTCAGCCCCAGCATTTT. The chain recombines TRBV2 with TRBJ1-5, with 9 bases fitting TRBD1. With 6 bases clipped from V and 6 bases from J, the junction kept 9 bases outside the gene matches. Per germline, CDR1 SNHLY and CDR2 FYNNEI. The CDR3 extends over 15 amino acids.

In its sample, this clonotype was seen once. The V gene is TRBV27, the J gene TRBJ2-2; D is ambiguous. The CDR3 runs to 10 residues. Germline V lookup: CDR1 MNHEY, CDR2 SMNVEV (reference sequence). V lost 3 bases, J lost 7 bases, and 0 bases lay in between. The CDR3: CASSFGELFF. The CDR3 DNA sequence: TGTGCCAGCAGTTTCGGGGAGCTGTTTTTT.

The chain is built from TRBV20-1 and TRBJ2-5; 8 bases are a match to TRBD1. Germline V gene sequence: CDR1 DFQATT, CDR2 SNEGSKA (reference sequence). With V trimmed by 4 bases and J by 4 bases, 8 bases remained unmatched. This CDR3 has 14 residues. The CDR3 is CSAKGQGWRETQYF. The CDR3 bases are TGCAGTGCTAAAGGACAGGGATGGAGAGAGACCCAGTACTTC.

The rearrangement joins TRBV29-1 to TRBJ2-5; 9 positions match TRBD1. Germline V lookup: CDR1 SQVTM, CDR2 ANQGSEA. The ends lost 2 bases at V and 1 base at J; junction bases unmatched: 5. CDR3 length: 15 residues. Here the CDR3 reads CSVERGQGPQETQYF. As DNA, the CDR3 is TGCAGCGTTGAACGGGGACAGGGCCCCCAAGAGACCCAGTACTTC.

CDR3 nucleotides: TGTGCCAGCAGTTTAGGGGTGCAGCCCCAGCATTTT. This translates into CASSLGVQPQHF. This rearrangement joins TRBV12-3 or TRBV12-4 to TRBJ1-5; no firm D call. Trimming shortened V by 1 base and J by 7 bases, and 5 bases separated the two germline ends. The CDR3 has 12 amino acids.

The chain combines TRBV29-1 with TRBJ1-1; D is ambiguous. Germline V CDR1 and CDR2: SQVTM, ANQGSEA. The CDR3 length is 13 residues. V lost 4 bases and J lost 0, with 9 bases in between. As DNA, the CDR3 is TGCAGCGTTGTAAGACAAATGAACACTGAAGCTTTCTTT. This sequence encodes CSVVRQMNTEAFF.